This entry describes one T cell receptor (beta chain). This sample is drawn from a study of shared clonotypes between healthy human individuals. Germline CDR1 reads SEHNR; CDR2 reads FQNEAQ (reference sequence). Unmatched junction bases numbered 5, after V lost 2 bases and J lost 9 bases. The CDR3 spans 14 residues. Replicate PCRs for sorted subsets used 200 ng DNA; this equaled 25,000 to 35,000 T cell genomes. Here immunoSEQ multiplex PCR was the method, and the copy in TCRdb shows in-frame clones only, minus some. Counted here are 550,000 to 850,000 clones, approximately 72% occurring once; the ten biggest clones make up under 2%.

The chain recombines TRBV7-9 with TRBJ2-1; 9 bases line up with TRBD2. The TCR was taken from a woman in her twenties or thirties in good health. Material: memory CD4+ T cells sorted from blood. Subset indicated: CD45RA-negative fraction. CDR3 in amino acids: CASSLRREGLEQFF. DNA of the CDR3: TGTGCCAGCAGCTTACGGCGGGAGGGGCTTGAGCAGTTCTTC. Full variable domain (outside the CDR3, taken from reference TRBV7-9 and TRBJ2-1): DTGVSQNPRHKITKRGQNVTFRCDPISEHNRLYWYRQTLGQGPEFLTYFQNEAQLEKSRLLSDRFSAERPKGSFSTLEIQRTEQGDSAMYLCASSLRREGLEQFFGPGTRLTVL.